This entry concerns a single TCR beta chain. No antigen is known for it. This sample stems from a study of shared clonotypes between healthy human individuals. Those who donated, Caucasian adults without exception, all lived in Nashville, Tennessee. CD4+ cells yielded CD45RA+ naive and CD45RA-negative memory subsets. Findings and limits, study-wide: The sole specimen, blood, was sampled, and tissue repertoires likely differ. Rarefaction curves obtained for sorted subsets showed sequencing incomplete despite large depth.

The germline V and J ends were trimmed by 3 bases and 0 bases, with 6 bases remaining between them. The germline CDR1 and CDR2 sequences are GTSNPN and SVGIG (reference sequence). This CDR3 comprises 13 residues. TCRdb's copy holds only in-frame clones and misses some; the assay was immunoSEQ multiplex PCR. In the table there are roughly 2.6 million clones, 85% to 95% of which are singletons. The gene calls are TRBV30 and TRBJ1-3; D is undetermined. This clonotype was sampled from a man aged 18 to 29 in good health. Sequenced material: naive CD4+ T cells sorted from blood. Noted subset: CD45RA+ positively selected. In DNA, the CDR3 is TGTGCCTGGAGCTGGAGCTCTGGAAACACCATATATTTT. Its protein is CAWSWSSGNTIYF.